These 12 T cell receptor beta chains came from one sample sequenced in a study of cytomegalovirus exposure and HLA in healthy donors. The PCR used 60 Vbeta and 13 Jbeta primers. Assay: immunoSEQ multiplex PCR; the TCRdb copy retains only in-frame clones and omits some. The sample yields roughly 130,000 clones, approximately 86% seen once. Sequencing was done on a sample of PBMCs. The source is a woman aged 40 to 50 in good health and CMV-seronegative.

The V gene is TRBV2, the J gene TRBJ1-2; 7 bases are shared with TRBD1. The CDR3 loop spans 13 amino acids. V gave up 5 bases and J gave up 3 bases; unmatched junction bases: 3. The germline gives CDR1 SNHLY, CDR2 FYNNEI. The CDR3 DNA reads as TGTGCCAGCAGTTTAACAGGGGACTATGGCTACACCTTC. It yields the protein CASSLTGDYGYTF.

This clone is a singleton in its sample. The chain links TRBV28 to TRBJ2-3; a possible D gene is TRBD1 (6 bases). CDR3 length equals 15 residues. Trimming removed 5 bases from V and 0 bases from J, with 12 bases in between. CDR1 is MDHEN, CDR2 SYDVKM, per germline. CDR3 sequence: CASSLRTASTDTQYF. The CDR3, as DNA: TGTGCCAGCAGTCTACGGACAGCTAGCACAGATACGCAGTATTTT.

This rearrangement joins TRBV5-1 to TRBJ2-5; TRBD2 matches 10 bases. This CDR3 has 15 residues. V shed 0 bases, J shed 4 bases, and the junction held 3 bases outside the gene matches. CDR1 is SGHRS, CDR2 YFSETQ, per germline. CDR3 loop: CASSLVTSGTETQYF. The CDR3 DNA follows: TGCGCCAGCAGCTTGGTCACTAGCGGGACAGAGACCCAGTACTTC. Looking up the rest from reference TRBV5-1 and TRBJ2-5 gives the full variable domain: KAGVTQTPRYLIKTRGQQVTLSCSPISGHRSVSWYQQTPGQGLQFLFEYFSETQRNKGNFPGRFSGRQFSNSRSEMNVSTLELGDSALYLCASSLVTSGTETQYFGPGTRLLVL.

This clone has a single count. V gene TRBV28 combines with J gene TRBJ2-7, with D uncertain. This CDR3 has 13 residues. Germline V lookup: CDR1 MDHEN, CDR2 SYDVKM. Trimming shortened V by 4 bases and J by 2 bases, and 9 bases separated the two germline ends. CDR3 region: CASSSNNAYEQYF. CDR3 in DNA: TGTGCCAGCAGTTCCAACAACGCCTACGAGCAGTACTTC. Drawing the rest from reference TRBV28 and TRBJ2-7, the complete variable domain is DVKVTQSSRYLVKRTGEKVFLECVQDMDHENMFWYRQDPGLGLRLIYFSYDVKMKEKGDIPEGYSVSREKKERFSLILESASTNQTSMYLCASSSNNAYEQYFGPGTRLTVT.

The rearrangement links TRBV4-1 to TRBJ2-1, with TRBD2 matching 12 bases. Germline lookup yields CDR1 MGHRA and CDR2 YSYEKL. With V trimmed by 1 base and J by 7 bases, 5 bases remained unmatched. This CDR3 contains 16 residues. The DNA of the CDR3 is TGCGCCAGCAGCCAAGCATGGACTAGCGGGGAGAATGAGCAGTTCTTC. This encodes CASSQAWTSGENEQFF.

The chain recombines TRBV5-4 with TRBJ1-2, with 10 positions matching TRBD1. Germline loops: CDR1 SGHNT, CDR2 YYREEE (reference sequence). The CDR3 is made up of 16 amino acids. Trimming cost V 4 bases and J 4 bases; bases outside gene matches: 10. For the CDR3, the DNA is TGTGCCAGCAGCGGGGGACAGGGGAACCTTGGCTATGGCTACACCTTC. Its protein is CASSGGQGNLGYGYTF.

The rearrangement uses TRBV5-1 and TRBJ1-1; tentative D call: TRBD1 (6 bases). The CDR3 extends over 12 amino acids. Germline V CDR1 and CDR2: SGHRS, YFSETQ. The V end was cut by 1 base, the J end by 8 bases, with 9 bases between. CDR3 DNA sequence: TGCGCCAGCAGCTTGTCAGGGGCAGAAGCTTTCTTT. Translated: CASSLSGAEAFF.

In this sample, this clone turned up once. The V and J genes are TRBV25-1 and TRBJ2-2, with TRBD2 matching 10 bases. This CDR3 spans 15 amino acids. Losses at the gene ends were 4 bases for V and 5 bases for J; bases not matched to a gene: 4. In germline, CDR1 is MGHDK, CDR2 SYGVNS. CDR3 nucleotides: TGTGCCAGCAGTGCTAGCGGGAGTAGGACCGGGGAGCTGTTTTTT. This encodes CASSASGSRTGELFF.

The rearrangement links TRBV9 to TRBJ2-1; a weak D match, TRBD2 (5 bases). Per germline, CDR1 SGDLS and CDR2 YYNGEE. The CDR3 has 15 residues. V dropped 0 bases and J dropped 7 bases, with 14 bases sitting between them. The CDR3 spells CASSVVASPLNEQFF. The CDR3 bases are TGTGCCAGCAGCGTAGTAGCTAGCCCATTAAATGAGCAGTTCTTC.

The V and J genes are TRBV19 and TRBJ1-4, with D perhaps TRBD1 (5 bases). The CDR3 runs 19 residues. Per the germline V gene, CDR1 is LNHDA and CDR2 is SQIVND (reference sequence). With 0 bases removed from V and 0 bases from J, the gap between germline ends came to 17 bases. CDR3 nucleotide sequence: TGTGCCAGTAGTATAGATTCCCGACAGTTCAACACAACTAATGAAAAACTGTTTTTT. Encoded protein: CASSIDSRQFNTTNEKLFF.

The V and J genes are TRBV6-5 and TRBJ1-1; 7 bases are shared with TRBD1. From germline, CDR1 is MNHEY and CDR2 SVGAGI. Trimming took 0 bases from V and 3 from J; bases not matched to a gene: 1. The CDR3 totals 14 residues. CDR3 protein: CASSYSQGDTEAFF. The CDR3, as DNA: TGTGCCAGCAGTTACTCCCAGGGGGACACTGAAGCTTTCTTT.

This chain uses TRBV7-2 with TRBJ2-1; a possible D gene is TRBD2 (5 bases). V lost 1 base to trimming and J lost 9 bases, with 10 bases between them. Germline CDR1 is SGHTA and CDR2 is FQGNSA. The CDR3 covers 13 residues. CDR3 sequence reads: CASSLVATTEQFF. CDR3 DNA sequence: TGTGCCAGCAGCTTAGTGGCGACTACTGAGCAGTTCTTC.